This T cell receptor (beta chain) was identified during a study of blood T cell repertoires in COVID-19. Study in general: T cells, B-cell-depleted T cells, or PBMCs supplied cDNA or gDNA.

Original methodology: Amplification with reference gene primers provided the estimates of nucleated cell counts. Profiling relied on immunoSEQ multiplex PCR, and the TCRdb table lists in-frame clones only, not all of them. V and J calls and clone size follow that table, whereas D and trimming were derived from the DNA. The table has 200,000 to 250,000 clones, 75% to 90% seen once. Those enrolled in Seattle joined during active infection and were followed longitudinally afterward. CDR3 size: 15 residues. Germline lookup yields CDR1 KGHDR and CDR2 SFDVKD. The trim removed 8 bases at V and 5 bases at J, leaving 11 bases unmatched.

J is TRBJ1-1 and V is TRBV24-1; 9 bases align to TRBD1. This clonotype was sampled from a man aged 25-45 years with COVID-19, enrolled during active disease. The sequenced sample was peripheral blood. The CDR3 DNA reads as TGTGCCACCACCTTCAGGGACAGGGAAGGAACTGAAGCTTTCTTT. This gives the protein CATTFRDREGTEAFF.